This T cell receptor (beta chain) was captured in a study of T cell repertoires in cytomegalovirus infection. Study information: TCR beta signatures that were public indicated CMV infection and matching HLA type.

Remarks on this clonotype: Its antigen remains unidentified.

TCRdb used MiXCR to reprocess the reads, holding one entry per CDR3 protein. The sample gives 360,000 or so distinct CDR3 sequences, roughly 34% of which show up once; about 14% is in the top ten. Sample: cultured PBMCs, taken from culture after CMV antigen stimulation. This sequence originates from a human donor in good health (CMV status not recorded). Some clones in this sample may be carry-over from other donors' samples.

The CDR3 nucleotides read TGTGCCAGCAGCTTAGAGCCAGCTAGCGGGGTTATATACAATGAGCAGTTCTTC. It is translated as CASSLEPASGVIYNEQFF. The V call is TRBV7-2, the J call TRBJ2-1; TRBD2 agrees at 9 bases. This CDR3 comprises 18 residues. V shed 1 base, J shed 4 bases, and the junction held 11 bases outside the gene matches. The V gene's germline CDR1 is SGHTA and CDR2 FQGNSA.